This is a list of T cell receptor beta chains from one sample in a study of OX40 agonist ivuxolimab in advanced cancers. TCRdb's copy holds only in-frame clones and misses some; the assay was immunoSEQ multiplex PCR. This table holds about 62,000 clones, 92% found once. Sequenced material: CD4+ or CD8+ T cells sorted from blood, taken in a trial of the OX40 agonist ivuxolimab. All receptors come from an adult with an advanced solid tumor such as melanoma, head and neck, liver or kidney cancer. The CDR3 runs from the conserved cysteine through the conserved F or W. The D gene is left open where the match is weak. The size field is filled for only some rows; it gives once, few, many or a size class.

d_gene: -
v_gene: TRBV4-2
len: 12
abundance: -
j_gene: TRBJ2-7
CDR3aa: CASSQSWDEQYF
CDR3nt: TGTGCCAGCAGCCAGTCGTGGGACGAGCAGTACTTC

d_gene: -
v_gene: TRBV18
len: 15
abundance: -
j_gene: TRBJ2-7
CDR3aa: CASSPYPGQTYEQYF
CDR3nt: TGTGCCAGCTCACCATACCCTGGACAGACCTACGAGCAGTACTTC

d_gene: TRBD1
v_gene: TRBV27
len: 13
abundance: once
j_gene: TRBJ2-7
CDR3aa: CASSRTGAYEQYF
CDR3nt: TGTGCCAGCAGTCGGACAGGGGCCTACGAGCAGTACTTC

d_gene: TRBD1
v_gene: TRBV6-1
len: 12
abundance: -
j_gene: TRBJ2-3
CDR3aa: CATRQGGDTQYF
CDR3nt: TGTGCCACCAGACAGGGTGGAGATACGCAGTATTTT

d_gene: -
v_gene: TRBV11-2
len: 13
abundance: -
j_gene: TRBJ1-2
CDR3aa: CASSLVQGYGYTF
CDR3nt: TGTGCCAGCAGCTTAGTCCAGGGGTATGGCTACACCTTC

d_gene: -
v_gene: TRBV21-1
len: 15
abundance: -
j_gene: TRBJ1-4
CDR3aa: CASSKRDRGDEKLFF
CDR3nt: TGTGCCAGCAGCAAAAGGGACAGGGGTGATGAAAAACTGTTTTTT

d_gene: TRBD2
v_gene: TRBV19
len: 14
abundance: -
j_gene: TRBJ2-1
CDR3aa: CASGVAGGFNEQFF
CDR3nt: TGTGCCAGTGGGGTAGCGGGAGGGTTTAATGAGCAGTTCTTC

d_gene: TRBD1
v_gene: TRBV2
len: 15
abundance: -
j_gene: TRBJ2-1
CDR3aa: CASSKGQGGYNEQFF
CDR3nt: TGTGCCAGCAGCAAGGGACAGGGAGGGTACAATGAGCAGTTCTTC

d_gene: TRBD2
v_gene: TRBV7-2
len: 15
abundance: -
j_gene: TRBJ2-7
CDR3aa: CASSSLAGRLYEQYF
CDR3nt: TGTGCCAGCAGCTCGTTAGCGGGACGTCTCTACGAGCAGTACTTC

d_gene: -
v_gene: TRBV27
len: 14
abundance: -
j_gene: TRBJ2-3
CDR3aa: CASSSDTLTDTQYF
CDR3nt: TGTGCCAGCAGTTCGGACACCCTCACAGATACGCAGTATTTT

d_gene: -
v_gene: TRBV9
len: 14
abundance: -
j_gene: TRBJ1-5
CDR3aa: CASSDGALGQPQHF
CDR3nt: TGTGCCAGCAGTGACGGGGCCCTTGGTCAGCCCCAGCATTTT

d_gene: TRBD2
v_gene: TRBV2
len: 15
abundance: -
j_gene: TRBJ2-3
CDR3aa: CASSVAGGVGDTQYF
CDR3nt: TGTGCCAGCAGCGTTGCGGGGGGGGTCGGAGATACGCAGTATTTT

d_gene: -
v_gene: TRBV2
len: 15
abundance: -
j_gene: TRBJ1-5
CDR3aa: CASSEWGDSNQPQHF
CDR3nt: TGTGCCAGCAGTGAATGGGGAGATAGCAATCAGCCCCAGCATTTT

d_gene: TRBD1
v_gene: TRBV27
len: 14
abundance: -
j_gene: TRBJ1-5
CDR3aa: CASSMGTGNQPQHF
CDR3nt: TGTGCCAGCAGTATGGGGACAGGTAATCAGCCCCAGCATTTT

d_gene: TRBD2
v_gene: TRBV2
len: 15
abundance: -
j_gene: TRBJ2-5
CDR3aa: CASSDPAGGLETQYF
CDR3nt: TGTGCCAGCAGTGATCCAGCGGGGGGGCTGGAGACCCAGTACTTC

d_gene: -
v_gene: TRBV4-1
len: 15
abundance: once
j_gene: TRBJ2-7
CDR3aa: CASSPRDLSSYEQYF
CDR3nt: TGCGCCAGCAGCCCCCGGGACTTGAGCTCCTACGAGCAGTACTTC

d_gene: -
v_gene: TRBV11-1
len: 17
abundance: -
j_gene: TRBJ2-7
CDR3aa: CASSLAWATPLSYEQYF
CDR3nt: TGTGCCAGCAGCTTAGCGTGGGCGACCCCGCTATCCTACGAGCAGTACTTC

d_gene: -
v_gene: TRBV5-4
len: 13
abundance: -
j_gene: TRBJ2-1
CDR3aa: CASRELNRDEQFF
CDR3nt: TGTGCCAGCAGGGAATTAAACCGGGATGAGCAGTTCTTC

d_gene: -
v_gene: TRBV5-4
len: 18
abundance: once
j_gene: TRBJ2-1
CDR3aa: CASSSGTSSFPNRDEQFF
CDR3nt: TGTGCCAGCAGCTCCGGCACTAGCAGTTTCCCCAATAGGGATGAGCAGTTCTTC

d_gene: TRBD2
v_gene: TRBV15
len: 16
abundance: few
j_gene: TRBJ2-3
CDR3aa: CATSRGAGGHTDTQYF
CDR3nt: TGTGCCACCAGCAGGGGAGCGGGAGGCCACACAGATACGCAGTATTTT

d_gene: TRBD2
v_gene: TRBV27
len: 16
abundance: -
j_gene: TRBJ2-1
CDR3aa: CASSPRTSADYNEQFF
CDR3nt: TGTGCCAGCAGTCCTCGGACTAGCGCGGATTACAATGAGCAGTTCTTC

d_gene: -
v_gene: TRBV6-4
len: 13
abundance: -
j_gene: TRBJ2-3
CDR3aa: CASSDPVTDTQYF
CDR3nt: TGTGCCAGCAGTGACCCGGTCACAGATACGCAGTATTTT

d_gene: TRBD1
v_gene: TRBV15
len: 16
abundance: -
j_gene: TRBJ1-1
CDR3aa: CATSRSRQGISTEAFF
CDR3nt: TGTGCCACCAGCAGATCCCGACAGGGAATAAGCACTGAAGCTTTCTTT

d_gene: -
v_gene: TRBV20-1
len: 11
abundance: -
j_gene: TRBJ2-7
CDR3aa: CSASDSYEQYF
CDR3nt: TGCAGTGCCTCGGACAGCTACGAGCAGTACTTC

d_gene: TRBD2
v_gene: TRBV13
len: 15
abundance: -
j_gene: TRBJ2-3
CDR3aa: CASSLAGSGADTQYF
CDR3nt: TGTGCCAGCAGCTTAGCCGGGAGCGGGGCAGATACGCAGTATTTT

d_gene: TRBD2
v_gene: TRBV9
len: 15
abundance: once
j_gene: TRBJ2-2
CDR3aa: CASSATGGSTGELFF
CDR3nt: TGTGCCAGCAGCGCCACGGGAGGGAGCACCGGGGAGCTGTTTTTT

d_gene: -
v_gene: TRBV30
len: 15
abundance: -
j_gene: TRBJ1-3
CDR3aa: CAWSKGTLSGNTIYF
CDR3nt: TGTGCCTGGAGTAAAGGGACACTCTCTGGAAACACCATATATTTT